These T cell receptor beta chains were read from a single sample in a study of blood T cells in healthy people across ages. TCRdb called the 5' RACE reads again in MiXCR, with one record for every CDR3 protein. Found here are 1.2 million to 1.5 million distinct CDR3 sequences, 42% of them singletons; the top ten hold approximately 7.9%. Sequenced material: blood. The receptors were sampled from a woman in her late teens or twenties in good health. Both conserved end residues are part of each CDR3. D genes are given only for firm matches. Rows may omit the clone size; those that give it use once, few, many or a size class.

>TRBJ2-1|TRBD2|NA|TRBV12-3/TRBV12-4
CASSSRTSGSLFEQFF
TGTGCCAGCAGTTCGCGGACTAGCGGGAGTCTATTTGAGCAGTTCTTC
>TRBJ2-5|NA|NA|TRBV6-5
CASSYSGGRGDNEQYF
TGTGCCAGCAGTTACTCGGGGGGCCGAGGAGACAATGAGCAGTACTTC
>TRBJ2-1|NA|NA|TRBV20-1
CSPESSYNEQFF
TGCAGTCCCGAATCTAGCTACAATGAGCAGTTCTTC
>TRBJ1-1|NA|many|TRBV14
CASSRPPGASTEAFF
TGTGCCAGCAGCCGGCCCCCAGGGGCGAGTACTGAAGCTTTCTTT
>TRBJ2-3|NA|NA|TRBV20-1
CSASRWSTDTQYF
TGCAGTGCCTCGAGATGGTCCACAGATACGCAGTATTTT
>TRBJ2-7|NA|NA|TRBV7-9
CASSAWTVSYEQYF
TGTGCCAGCAGCGCCTGGACAGTTTCCTACGAGCAGTACTTC
>TRBJ2-1|NA|few|TRBV2
CASSLSDWDAWEQFF
TGTGCCAGCTCCCTTTCGGATTGGGACGCATGGGAGCAGTTCTTC
>TRBJ1-2|NA|few|TRBV20-1
CSARVADGYTF
TGCAGTGCTAGAGTCGCGGACGGCTACACCTTC
>TRBJ2-3|NA|few|TRBV14
CASSLMTGVWDTQYF
TGTGCCAGCAGCCTCATGACGGGGGTATGGGATACGCAGTATTTT
>TRBJ2-1|NA|NA|TRBV3-1
CASSLRASSNEQFF
TGTGCCAGCAGCCTGCGGGCTAGCTCCAATGAGCAGTTCTTC
>TRBJ1-2|NA|few|TRBV2
CASRALNYGYTF
TGTGCCAGCAGGGCTCTAAACTATGGCTACACCTTC
>TRBJ2-3|NA|NA|TRBV5-1
CASSFGADSTDTQYF
TGCGCCAGCAGCTTCGGAGCGGATAGCACAGATACGCAGTATTTT
>TRBJ1-5|TRBD1|NA|TRBV5-6
CASSRDRGPPQHF
TGTGCCAGCAGTCGGGACAGGGGGCCCCCCCAGCATTTT
>TRBJ1-5|NA|NA|TRBV20-1
CSARDSWEEGADQPQHF
TGCAGTGCTAGAGATTCATGGGAGGAGGGTGCGGATCAGCCCCAGCATTTT
>TRBJ2-7|NA|few|TRBV24-1
CATSDFGGNPYEQYF
TGTGCCACCAGTGACTTCGGGGGAAACCCCTACGAGCAGTACTTC
>TRBJ2-7|TRBD2|NA|TRBV2
CANSESGLASYEQYF
TGTGCCAACAGTGAATCAGGACTAGCATCCTACGAGCAGTACTTC
>TRBJ1-2|NA|few|TRBV13
CASRSSGNYGYTF
TGTGCCAGTAGGTCGTCGGGGAACTATGGCTACACCTTC
>TRBJ1-2|NA|NA|TRBV18
CASSRGYYGYTF
TGTGCCAGCTCCCGGGGATACTATGGCTACACCTTC
>TRBJ1-1|NA|few|TRBV29-1
CSVEGLGGRTEAFF
TGCAGCGTTGAAGGCCTTGGGGGGAGAACTGAAGCTTTCTTT
>TRBJ1-6|TRBD1|once|TRBV27
CASRIRTGGYSPLHF
TGTGCCAGCAGGATAAGGACAGGGGGCTATTCACCCCTCCACTTT
>TRBJ1-2|NA|NA|TRBV13
CASSPIVRGRTHYGYTF
TGTGCCAGCAGCCCTATAGTGCGGGGGAGAACCCACTATGGCTACACCTTC
>TRBJ2-5|TRBD2|NA|TRBV5-1
CASSLGLAGEEETQYF
TGCGCCAGCAGCCTAGGACTAGCGGGGGAGGAAGAGACCCAGTACTTC
>TRBJ2-1|NA|few|TRBV4-2
CASSQDGGRDEQFF
TGTGCCAGCAGCCAAGATGGGGGTCGGGATGAGCAGTTCTTC
>TRBJ2-7|NA|NA|TRBV4-1
CASSQGELGKNTQYF
TGCGCCAGCAGCCAAGGAGAGTTAGGCAAAAACACTCAGTACTTC
>TRBJ2-1|TRBD2|NA|TRBV6-6
CASSVAGGLNEQFF
TGTGCCAGCAGCGTGGCGGGAGGGTTAAATGAGCAGTTCTTC
>TRBJ2-5|NA|few|TRBV2
CAGNVRVLNEQYF
TGTGCCGGCAACGTCCGGGTCTTAAATGAGCAGTACTTC
>TRBJ2-3|TRBD2|many|TRBV7-2
CASSFASGGTDTQYF
TGTGCCAGCAGCTTTGCGAGCGGGGGCACAGATACGCAGTATTTT
>TRBJ2-7|NA|NA|TRBV3-1
CASSRKYEQYF
TGTGCCAGCAGCCGGAAGTACGAGCAGTACTTC
>TRBJ1-6|NA|NA|TRBV4-1
CASSQGRFRTVYYSPLHF
TGCGCCAGCAGCCAAGGTCGTTTTAGGACAGTTTATTATTCACCCCTCCACTTT
>TRBJ1-2|NA|NA|TRBV6-1
CASSEGIGDYGYTF
TGTGCCAGCAGTGAAGGCATAGGGGATTATGGCTACACCTTC
>TRBJ1-2|NA|NA|TRBV20-1
CSQVHSNGYTF
TGCAGTCAGGTCCATTCCAATGGCTACACCTTC
>TRBJ1-2|NA|NA|TRBV27
CASSSPGASGYGYTF
TGTGCCAGCAGTTCTCCGGGGGCATCAGGCTATGGCTACACCTTC
>TRBJ2-7|NA|NA|TRBV27
CASSAESGSSSYEQYF
TGTGCCAGCAGTGCAGAGTCAGGGTCGAGCTCCTACGAGCAGTACTTC
>TRBJ2-4|NA|NA|TRBV6-1
CASSEMGPGVGSGNIQYF
TGTGCCAGCAGTGAAATGGGTCCGGGAGTCGGGTCCGGAAACATTCAGTACTTC
>TRBJ1-4|NA|NA|TRBV5-5
CASSTGGTTTNEKLFF
TGTGCCAGCAGCACTGGGGGGACGACAACTAATGAAAAACTGTTTTTT
>TRBJ1-2|NA|NA|TRBV10-3
CAIRFPGRLYGYTF
TGTGCCATCAGATTTCCAGGACGCCTCTATGGCTACACCTTC
>TRBJ2-1|TRBD1|NA|TRBV6-5
CASSLRGQGASEQFF
TGTGCCAGCAGTCTACGGGGACAGGGGGCGAGCGAGCAGTTCTTC
>TRBJ2-1|NA|NA|TRBV6-6
CASSYSGAGDWYNEQFF
TGTGCCAGCAGTTACTCAGGGGCAGGGGATTGGTACAATGAGCAGTTCTTC
>TRBJ1-2|NA|few|TRBV7-9
CASSLLVGDRAHGYTF
TGTGCCAGCAGCTTACTCGTCGGTGACAGAGCCCATGGCTACACCTTC
>TRBJ2-5|NA|NA|TRBV13
CASSLAPTYQETQYF
TGTGCCAGCAGCTTAGCTCCGACCTACCAAGAGACCCAGTACTTC
>TRBJ2-7|TRBD1|NA|TRBV2
CASDGQGAWEQYF
TGTGCCAGCGACGGACAGGGGGCCTGGGAGCAGTACTTC
>TRBJ2-7|NA|NA|TRBV6-2/TRBV6-3
CASTRTVPYNEQYF
TGTGCCAGCACTAGGACAGTTCCTTACAATGAGCAGTACTTC